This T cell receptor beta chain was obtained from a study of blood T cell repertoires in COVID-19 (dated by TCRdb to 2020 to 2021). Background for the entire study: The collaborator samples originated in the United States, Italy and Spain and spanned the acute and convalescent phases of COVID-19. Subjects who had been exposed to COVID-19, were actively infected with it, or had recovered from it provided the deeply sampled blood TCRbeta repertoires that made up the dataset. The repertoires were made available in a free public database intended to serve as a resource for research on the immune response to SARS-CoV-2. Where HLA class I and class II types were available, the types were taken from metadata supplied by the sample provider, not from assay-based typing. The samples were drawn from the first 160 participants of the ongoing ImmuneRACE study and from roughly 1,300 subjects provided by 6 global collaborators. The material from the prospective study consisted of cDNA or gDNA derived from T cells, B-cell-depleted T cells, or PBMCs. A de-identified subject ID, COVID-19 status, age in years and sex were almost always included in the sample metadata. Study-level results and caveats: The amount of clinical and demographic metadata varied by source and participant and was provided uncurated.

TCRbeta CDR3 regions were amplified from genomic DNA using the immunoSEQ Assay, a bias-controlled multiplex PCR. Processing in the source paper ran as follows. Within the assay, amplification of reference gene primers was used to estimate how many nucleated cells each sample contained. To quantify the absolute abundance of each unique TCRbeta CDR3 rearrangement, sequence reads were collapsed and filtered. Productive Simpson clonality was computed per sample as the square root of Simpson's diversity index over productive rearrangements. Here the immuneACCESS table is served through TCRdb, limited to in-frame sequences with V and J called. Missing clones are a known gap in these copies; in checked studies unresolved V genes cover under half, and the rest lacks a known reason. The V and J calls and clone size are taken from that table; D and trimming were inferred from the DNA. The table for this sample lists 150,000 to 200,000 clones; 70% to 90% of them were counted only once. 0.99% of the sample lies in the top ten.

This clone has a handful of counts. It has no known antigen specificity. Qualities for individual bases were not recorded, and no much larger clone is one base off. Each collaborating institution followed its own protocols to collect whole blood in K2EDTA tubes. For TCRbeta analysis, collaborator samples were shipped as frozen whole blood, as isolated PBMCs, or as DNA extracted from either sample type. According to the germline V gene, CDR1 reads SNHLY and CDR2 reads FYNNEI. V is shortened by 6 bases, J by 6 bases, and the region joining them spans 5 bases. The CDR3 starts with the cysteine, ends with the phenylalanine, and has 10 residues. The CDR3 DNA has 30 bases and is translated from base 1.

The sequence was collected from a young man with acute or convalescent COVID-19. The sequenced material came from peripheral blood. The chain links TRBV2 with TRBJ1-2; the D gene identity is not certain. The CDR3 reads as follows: CASREDGYTF. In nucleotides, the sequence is TGTGCCAGCAGGGAGGATGGCTACACCTTC.